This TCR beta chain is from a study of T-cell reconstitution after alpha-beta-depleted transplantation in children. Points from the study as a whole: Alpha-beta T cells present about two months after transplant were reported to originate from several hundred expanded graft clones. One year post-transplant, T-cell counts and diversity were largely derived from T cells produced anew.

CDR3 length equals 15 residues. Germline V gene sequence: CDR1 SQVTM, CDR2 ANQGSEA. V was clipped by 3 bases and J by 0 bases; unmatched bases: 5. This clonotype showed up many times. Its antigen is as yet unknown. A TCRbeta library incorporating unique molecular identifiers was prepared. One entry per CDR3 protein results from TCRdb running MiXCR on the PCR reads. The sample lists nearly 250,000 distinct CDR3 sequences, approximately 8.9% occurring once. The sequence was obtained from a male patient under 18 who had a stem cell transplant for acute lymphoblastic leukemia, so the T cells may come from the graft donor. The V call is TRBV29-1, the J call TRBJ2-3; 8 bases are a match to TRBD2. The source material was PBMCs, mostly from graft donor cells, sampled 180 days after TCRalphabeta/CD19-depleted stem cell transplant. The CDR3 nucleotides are TGCAGCGTTGAGGGACTAGAGGTTAGCACAGATACGCAGTATTTT. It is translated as CSVEGLEVSTDTQYF.